Shown below are 11 T cell receptor beta chains from a single sample sequenced in a study of blood T cell repertoires in COVID-19. Profiled with immunoSEQ multiplex PCR; TCRdb holds only in-frame clones, not every one. The profile shows about 25,000 clones, 65% to 90% of them singletons. Sequencing was done on a sample of peripheral blood. All receptors derive from a woman of 80 years or more with acute or convalescent COVID-19.

V gene TRBV4-3 combines with J gene TRBJ2-1; D possibly corresponds to TRBD2 (5 bases). This CDR3 has 14 amino acids. Germline V lookup: CDR1 LGHNA, CDR2 YSLEER. Trimming took 0 bases from V and 3 from J, leaving 6 bases between them. CDR3 bases: TGCGCCAGCAGCCAAGACGGACTCTACAATGAGCAGTTCTTC. This sequence encodes CASSQDGLYNEQFF.

This clone was observed a few times. V gene TRBV11-3 combines with J gene TRBJ1-6; D is uncertain. V was shortened by 4 bases and J by 5 bases, with 12 bases between the two germline ends. The CDR3 sequence is 15 residues long. Per the germline V gene, CDR1 is SGHNT and CDR2 is YENEEA. CDR3: CASSYTTGNNSPLHF. CDR3 nucleotide sequence: TGTGCCAGCAGCTACACCACCGGGAATAATTCACCCCTCCACTTT.

This clone was seen a few times. The V and J genes are TRBV6-1 and TRBJ1-1; the D is unclear. V dropped 0 bases and J dropped 11 bases, with 7 bases sitting between them. Germline CDR1 reads MNHNS; CDR2 reads SASEGT. The CDR3 has 11 amino acids. This chain's CDR3 is CASSEALSAFF. The CDR3, as DNA: TGTGCCAGCAGTGAAGCGCTATCTGCTTTCTTT.

V and J are TRBV5-1 and TRBJ1-3, with a possible D match to TRBD1 (5 bases). V lost 3 bases and J lost 2, with 12 bases in between. Per germline, CDR1 SGHRS and CDR2 YFSETQ. CDR3 length: 15 residues. In DNA, the CDR3 is TGCGCCAGCAGCTCGATCGGGGGAGCTGGAAACACCATATATTTT. This encodes CASSSIGGAGNTIYF.

V and J are TRBV5-1 and TRBJ2-6, with TRBD1 as a possible D gene (6 bases). The V and J ends lost 1 base and 2 bases respectively, with 13 bases between them. Germline V CDR1 and CDR2: SGHRS, YFSETQ. CDR3 length: 17 amino acids. This chain's CDR3 is CASSLTGKGAGANVLTF. The CDR3 coding sequence is TGCGCCAGCAGCTTGACAGGGAAAGGAGCTGGGGCCAACGTCCTGACTTTC. The full variable domain, its missing parts supplied by reference TRBV5-1 and TRBJ2-6, is KAGVTQTPRYLIKTRGQQVTLSCSPISGHRSVSWYQQTPGQGLQFLFEYFSETQRNKGNFPGRFSGRQFSNSRSEMNVSTLELGDSALYLCASSLTGKGAGANVLTFGAGSRLTVL.

The rearrangement joins TRBV29-1 to TRBJ1-2, with 9 bases matching TRBD1. V shed 4 bases, J shed 6 bases, and the junction held 3 bases outside the gene matches. CDR1 and CDR2 from the germline V gene are SQVTM and ANQGSEA. The CDR3 is made up of 12 amino acids. The CDR3 sequence is CSVGTGADGYTF. CDR3 in DNA: TGCAGCGTTGGGACAGGGGCGGATGGCTACACCTTC.

The chain couples TRBV15 to TRBJ1-2, with a tentative D call TRBD1 (5 bases). V was clipped by 0 bases and J by 4 bases, with 12 bases between them. From germline, CDR1 is LNHNV and CDR2 YYDKDF (reference sequence). The CDR3 has 15 residues. The DNA for the CDR3 is TGTGCCACCAGCAGAGATGGGGTGGGGGGCTATGGCTACACCTTC. It encodes CATSRDGVGGYGYTF. Together with reference TRBV15 and TRBJ1-2, the CDR3 gives the full variable domain: DAMVIQNPRYQVTQFGKPVTLSCSQTLNHNVMYWYQQKSSQAPKLLFHYYDKDFNNEADTPDNFQSRRPNTSFCFLDIRSPGLGDTAMYLCATSRDGVGGYGYTFGSGTRLTVV.

The rearrangement links TRBV5-5 to TRBJ2-1, with 11 bases that match TRBD2. J was trimmed by 12 bases and V by 4 bases; bases with no gene match: 9. CDR1 is SGHKS and CDR2 is YYEKEE in the germline V gene (reference sequence). This CDR3 region has 14 residues. In nucleotides, the CDR3 is TGTGCCAGCAGCGGCACTCTAGCGGGGGGTTTGCAGTTCTTC. Encoded protein: CASSGTLAGGLQFF.

This clone was seen only a few times. The rearrangement uses TRBV27 and TRBJ1-1; 10 bases agree with TRBD1. The J segment lost 3 bases and the V segment lost 5 bases, leaving 3 bases of the junction unmatched. The CDR3 totals 14 residues. CDR1 is MNHEY and CDR2 is SMNVEV in the germline V gene (reference sequence). The CDR3 loop reads CASSRGTGDTEAFF. DNA for the CDR3: TGTGCCAGCAGTCGAGGGACAGGGGACACTGAAGCTTTCTTT.

In this sample, this clone turned up once. V usage is TRBV5-1 and J usage is TRBJ2-7; D is perhaps TRBD1 (5 bases). The length of the CDR3 is 13 residues. Germline values: CDR1 SGHRS, CDR2 YFSETQ. Deletions cut 0 bases from V and 2 bases from J, with 6 bases between. The CDR3 here is CASSLDRTYEQYF. CDR3 DNA sequence: TGCGCCAGCAGCTTGGACAGGACCTACGAGCAGTACTTC.

V gene TRBV10-1 combines with J gene TRBJ1-1; 8 bases line up with TRBD1. V lost 4 bases and J lost 1; bases outside the gene matches: 5. Germline V gene sequence: CDR1 WNHNN, CDR2 SYGVQD (reference sequence). The CDR3 is 15 residues long. CDR3 in amino acids: CASSGRTGPNTEAFF. The CDR3 DNA reads TGCGCCAGCAGTGGAAGGACAGGGCCGAACACTGAAGCTTTCTTT.